Below are 23 T cell receptor beta chains sequenced from a single sample in a study of blood T cell repertoires in COVID-19 (dated by TCRdb to the early 2020s). Library preparation employed the immunoSEQ multiplex PCR assay. The table was pulled from immuneACCESS by TCRdb, which kept in-frame rearrangements only. Such tables lose some clones; where checked, under half of the loss comes from unresolved V genes, and the rest has no known cause. The sample data list tens of thousands of clones, and 89% of these were observed just once. In total, the top ten clones hold 4.5% to 5% of the sample. Sample: peripheral blood. Receptors originate from a woman aged 50 to 60 with active COVID-19.

V and J are TRBV10-2 and TRBJ2-1; 14 nucleotides align to TRBD2. With 5 bases clipped from V and 2 bases from J, the junction kept 5 bases outside the gene matches. The CDR3 covers 17 residues. The V gene's germline CDR1 is WSHSY and CDR2 SAAADI. The CDR3 spells CASSPGTSGSPYNEQFF. In DNA, the CDR3 is TGCGCCAGCAGTCCCGGGACTAGCGGGAGTCCCTACAATGAGCAGTTCTTC.

The genes are TRBV5-5 and TRBJ2-5; 10 bases are shared with TRBD2. CDR1 is SGHKS, CDR2 YYEKEE, per germline (reference sequence). J gave up 3 bases and V 1 base, and 3 bases lay outside the gene matches. This CDR3 comprises 15 residues. DNA of the CDR3: TGTGCCAGCAGCTTGTTTACTAGCGGGAAAGAGACCCAGTACTTC. This translates into CASSLFTSGKETQYF.

The rearrangement joins TRBV3-1 (or the pseudogene TRBV3-2) to TRBJ2-3, with 7 nucleotides matching TRBD1. This CDR3 spans 13 amino acids. Germline V lookup: CDR1 LGHDT, CDR2 YNNKEL (reference sequence). V lost 4 bases, J lost 6 bases, and 4 bases stayed unmatched. The CDR3 sequence: CASSRQGVDTQYF. CDR3 in DNA: TGTGCCAGCAGCCGACAGGGTGTGGATACGCAGTATTTT.

This rearrangement joins TRBV27 to TRBJ2-7, with 9 bases fitting TRBD1. This CDR3 has 20 amino acids. V lost 5 bases and J lost 3; bases outside the gene matches: 23. The germline CDR1 and CDR2 sequences are MNHEY and SMNVEV (reference sequence). CDR3 nucleotide sequence: TGTGCCAGCAGTGTCCTGGGACAGGGTGTGGGAGCGGGAAGGCTCTACGAGCAGTACTTC. This sequence encodes CASSVLGQGVGAGRLYEQYF.

The rearrangement links TRBV5-1 to TRBJ2-1; 8 bases are a match to TRBD2. The CDR3 consists of 17 residues. The germline CDR1 and CDR2 sequences are SGHRS and YFSETQ. Trimming cost V 4 bases and J 10 bases; bases outside gene matches: 19. This CDR3 reads CASSPGRGGGALEEQFF. The CDR3 DNA reads as TGCGCCAGCAGCCCCGGCCGGGGGGGAGGCGCCCTGGAGGAGCAGTTCTTC.

The rearrangement uses TRBV14 and TRBJ2-1; D not certain. Germline lookup yields CDR1 SGHDN and CDR2 FVKESK. The CDR3 runs 17 residues. Trimming stripped 0 bases from V and 8 bases from J, with 20 bases between. As DNA, the CDR3 is TGTGCCAGCAGCCAAGACCGGAAGACTCCCCCCTGGGATGAGCAGTTCTTC. Residues: CASSQDRKTPPWDEQFF. Full variable domain (outside the CDR3, taken from reference TRBV14 and TRBJ2-1): EAGVTQFPSHSVIEKGQTVTLRCDPISGHDNLYWYRRVMGKEIKFLLHFVKESKQDESGMPNNRFLAERTGGTYSTLKVQPAELEDSGVYFCASSQDRKTPPWDEQFFGPGTRLTVL.

The chain employs TRBV18 and TRBJ2-1, with 16 nucleotides matching TRBD2. This CDR3 region has 16 residues. CDR1 KGHSH and CDR2 LQKENI come from the germline V gene. Germline trimming cut 5 bases from V and 5 bases from J; bases unmatched to any gene: 3. CDR3 nucleotide sequence: TGTGCCAGCTCAAAGGGACTAGCGGGAGGGAACAATGAGCAGTTCTTC. It encodes CASSKGLAGGNNEQFF.

J is TRBJ2-1 and V is TRBV7-3; D remains ambiguous. The ends were cut back, 5 bases at V and 4 bases at J, with 9 bases in the middle. Per germline, CDR1 SGHTA and CDR2 FQGTGA. The CDR3 has 13 amino acids. The CDR3 sequence is CASSESGYNEQFF. The CDR3 DNA follows: TGTGCCAGCAGCGAGAGTGGTTACAATGAGCAGTTCTTC.

The J gene is TRBJ2-1, the V gene TRBV5-1; the D gene is possibly TRBD2 (6 bases). Trimming pared 4 bases from V and 4 bases from J, leaving 9 bases between. CDR1 and CDR2 from the germline V gene are SGHRS and YFSETQ. This CDR3 comprises 13 residues. The CDR3 protein is CASSLSGYNEQFF. CDR3 coding DNA: TGCGCCAGCAGCCTTAGCGGATACAATGAGCAGTTCTTC.

The chain uses TRBV6-2 or TRBV6-3 and TRBJ2-3, with 9 bases aligning to TRBD2. This CDR3 is built from 14 residues. V lost 6 bases to trimming and J lost 5 bases; unmatched junction nucleotides: 6. Looked up from germline, CDR1 is MNHEY and CDR2 is SVGEGT. CDR3 nucleotide sequence: TGTGCCAGCAGCAATAGCGGGAGTGTAGATACGCAGTATTTT. Translating it yields CASSNSGSVDTQYF.

The genes are TRBV5-6 and TRBJ2-2; D is possibly TRBD1 (6 bases). Germline loops: CDR1 SGHDT, CDR2 YYEEEE. CDR3 size: 12 residues. V gave up 3 bases and J gave up 12 bases, with 12 bases separating them. CDR3 protein: CASSSNRVKLFF. For the CDR3, the DNA is TGTGCCAGCAGCTCGAACAGGGTGAAGCTGTTTTTT.

The V and J genes are TRBV5-1 and TRBJ1-5, with no clear D. Deletions cut 5 bases from V and 9 bases from J, with 15 bases between. This CDR3 is 13 amino acids long. CDR1 is SGHRS and CDR2 is YFSETQ in the germline V gene. CDR3 nucleotides: TGCGCCAGCAGGATGGAGGGCGTAGGGCCCCAGCATTTT. Amino acids: CASRMEGVGPQHF. The full variable domain, in which reference TRBV5-1 and TRBJ1-5 provide the parts outside the CDR3, is KAGVTQTPRYLIKTRGQQVTLSCSPISGHRSVSWYQQTPGQGLQFLFEYFSETQRNKGNFPGRFSGRQFSNSRSEMNVSTLELGDSALYLCASRMEGVGPQHFGDGTRLSIL.

This chain links TRBV28 with TRBJ1-1; D gene ambiguous. The germline V and J ends were trimmed by 2 bases and 8 bases, with 6 bases remaining between them. This CDR3 is 11 amino acids long. Germline V gene data show CDR1 as MDHEN and CDR2 as SYDVKM. The CDR3 coding sequence is TGTGCCAGCAGTTTAACTTGGGAAGCTTTCTTT. Translation: CASSLTWEAFF.

This clone has a handful of counts. The V call is TRBV23-1, the J call TRBJ2-7; D ambiguous. TRBV23-1 is an ORF, with its function uncertain. CDR3 length: 15 amino acids. V lost 0 bases and J lost 5, with 14 bases in between. The CDR3 protein is CASSQSGYSLNEQYF. CDR3 coding DNA: TGCGCCAGCAGTCAATCAGGATACAGCTTGAACGAGCAGTACTTC.

The chain combines TRBV9 with TRBJ1-2; 10 bases agree with TRBD1. Germline loops: CDR1 SGDLS, CDR2 YYNGEE. The length of the CDR3 is 15 residues. With V trimmed by 4 bases and J by 6 bases, 9 bases remained unmatched. The CDR3 loop is CASSPRDRGADGYTF. CDR3 nucleotides: TGTGCCAGCAGCCCCCGGGACAGGGGAGCTGATGGCTACACCTTC.

This chain joins TRBV20-1 and TRBJ2-1, with a weak D call TRBD1 (5 bases). Trimming cost V 5 bases and J 6 bases, with 5 bases left between them. The CDR3 extends over 10 amino acids. Germline V lookup: CDR1 DFQATT, CDR2 SNEGSKA (reference sequence). The CDR3 sequence is CSAQGNEQFF. The CDR3 region has the DNA TGCAGTGCTCAGGGCAATGAGCAGTTCTTC.

The V call is TRBV6-1, the J call TRBJ2-5; 10 nucleotides align to TRBD2. In germline, CDR1 is MNHNS, CDR2 SASEGT. The V gene end was trimmed by 0 bases and the J gene end by 7 bases; junction bases not matched to a gene: 11. The CDR3 is made up of 17 amino acids. CDR3 nucleotide sequence: TGTGCCAGCAGTGAAGCTCAGGGACTAGCGAGTGCGGGGACCCAGTACTTC. Residues: CASSEAQGLASAGTQYF.

V gene TRBV6-5 combines with J gene TRBJ1-1; D uncertain. The ends were cut back, 0 bases at V and 0 bases at J, with 11 bases in the middle. Germline CDR1 is MNHEY and CDR2 is SVGAGI. The CDR3 sequence is 16 residues long. The CDR3 DNA reads as TGTGCCAGCAGTTACTCGGAGAAACCTATGAACACTGAAGCTTTCTTT. Translating gives CASSYSEKPMNTEAFF.

The V and J genes are TRBV5-1 and TRBJ2-1; 7 bases are a match to TRBD1. The V and J ends lost 4 bases and 10 bases, in that order; junction bases with no gene match: 14. Germline loops: CDR1 SGHRS, CDR2 YFSETQ. The CDR3 totals 15 residues. The CDR3 region has the DNA TGCGCCAGCAGCCCGACGACAGGGCTAGCTAGAGAGCAGTTCTTC. Translating it yields CASSPTTGLAREQFF. The full variable domain, completed using reference TRBV5-1 and TRBJ2-1, is KAGVTQTPRYLIKTRGQQVTLSCSPISGHRSVSWYQQTPGQGLQFLFEYFSETQRNKGNFPGRFSGRQFSNSRSEMNVSTLELGDSALYLCASSPTTGLAREQFFGPGTRLTVL.

This rearrangement joins TRBV11-2 to TRBJ1-3; possibly TRBD1 for D (5 bases). The CDR3 is 16 amino acids. From germline, CDR1 is SGHAT and CDR2 FQNNGV. Trimming left V 0 bases short and J 2 bases short, with 11 bases between. The chain's CDR3 is CASSLDRAGAGNTIYF. In DNA, the CDR3 is TGTGCCAGCAGCTTAGATCGTGCGGGGGCTGGAAACACCATATATTTT.

The V call is TRBV9, the J call TRBJ2-1; the match to TRBD2 covers 9 bases. This CDR3 has 16 amino acids. With 0 bases clipped from V and 6 bases from J, the junction kept 7 bases outside the gene matches. The germline gives CDR1 SGDLS, CDR2 YYNGEE. CDR3 sequence: CASSVEGGGRVNEQFF. CDR3 bases: TGTGCCAGCAGCGTAGAGGGTGGCGGGAGGGTCAATGAGCAGTTCTTC.

The chain combines TRBV5-1 with TRBJ2-1, with 13 bases fitting TRBD2. The ends lost 2 bases at V and 9 bases at J; junction bases unmatched: 5. The germline V gene encodes CDR1 SGHRS and CDR2 YFSETQ. The CDR3 length is 15 residues. The CDR3 loop reads CASSLWTSGSLEQFF. CDR3 nucleotides: TGCGCCAGCAGCTTATGGACTAGCGGGAGTCTTGAGCAGTTCTTC. Full variable domain (rest looked up from reference TRBV5-1 and TRBJ2-1): KAGVTQTPRYLIKTRGQQVTLSCSPISGHRSVSWYQQTPGQGLQFLFEYFSETQRNKGNFPGRFSGRQFSNSRSEMNVSTLELGDSALYLCASSLWTSGSLEQFFGPGTRLTVL.

V and J are TRBV29-1 and TRBJ2-5, with D possibly being TRBD2 (5 bases). The ends were cut back, 3 bases at V and 4 bases at J, with 12 bases in the middle. There are 13 residues in the CDR3. Germline V CDR1 and CDR2: SQVTM, ANQGSEA. The CDR3 DNA reads TGCAGCGTTGACCCCGGAGGTCGAGAGACCCAGTACTTC. As protein: CSVDPGGRETQYF. Combining the CDR3 with reference TRBV29-1 and TRBJ2-5 gives the whole variable domain SAVISQKPSRDICQRGTSLTIQCQVDSQVTMMFWYRQQPGQSLTLIATANQGSEATYESGFVIDKFPISRPNLTFSTLTVSNMSPEDSSIYLCSVDPGGRETQYFGPGTRLLVL.